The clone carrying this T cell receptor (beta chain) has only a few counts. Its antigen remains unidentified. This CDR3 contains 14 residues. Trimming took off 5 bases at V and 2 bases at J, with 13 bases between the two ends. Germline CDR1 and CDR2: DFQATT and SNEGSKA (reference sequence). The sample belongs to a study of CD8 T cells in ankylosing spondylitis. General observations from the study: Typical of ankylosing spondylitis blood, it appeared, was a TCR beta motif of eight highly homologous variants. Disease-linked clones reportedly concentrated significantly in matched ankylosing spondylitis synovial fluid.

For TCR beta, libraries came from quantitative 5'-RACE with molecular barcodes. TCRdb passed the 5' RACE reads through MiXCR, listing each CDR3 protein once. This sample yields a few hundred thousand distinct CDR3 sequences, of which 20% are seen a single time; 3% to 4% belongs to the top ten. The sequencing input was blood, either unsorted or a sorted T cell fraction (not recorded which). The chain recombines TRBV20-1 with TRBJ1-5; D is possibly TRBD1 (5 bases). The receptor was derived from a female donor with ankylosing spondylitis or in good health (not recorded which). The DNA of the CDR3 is TGCAGTGCTTGGTTTGGGGCGGGCAATCAGCCCCAGCATTTT. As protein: CSAWFGAGNQPQHF.